This T cell receptor (beta chain) was documented in a study of T cell repertoires in ileal Crohn's disease. Documented time point: neoterminal ileum biopsy at postoperative endoscopy, about 6 months after surgery. Per germline, CDR1 SEHNR and CDR2 FQNEAQ (reference sequence). The CDR3 has 15 residues. The V gene end was trimmed by 5 bases and the J gene end by 1 base; junction bases not matched to a gene: 7. Measured with immunoSEQ multiplex PCR; TCRdb has only the in-frame clones, and not every one. The sample records some 20,000 clones, approximately 77% being singletons. V usage is TRBV7-9 and J usage is TRBJ1-1, with 7 bases lining up with TRBD1. Sequencing was performed on ileal tissue. The clonotype comes from an adult with Crohn's disease. CDR3 nucleotides: TGTGCCAGCAGCGAGTTCGGGGACAGGAACACTGAAGCTTTCTTT. Amino acid sequence: CASSEFGDRNTEAFF.